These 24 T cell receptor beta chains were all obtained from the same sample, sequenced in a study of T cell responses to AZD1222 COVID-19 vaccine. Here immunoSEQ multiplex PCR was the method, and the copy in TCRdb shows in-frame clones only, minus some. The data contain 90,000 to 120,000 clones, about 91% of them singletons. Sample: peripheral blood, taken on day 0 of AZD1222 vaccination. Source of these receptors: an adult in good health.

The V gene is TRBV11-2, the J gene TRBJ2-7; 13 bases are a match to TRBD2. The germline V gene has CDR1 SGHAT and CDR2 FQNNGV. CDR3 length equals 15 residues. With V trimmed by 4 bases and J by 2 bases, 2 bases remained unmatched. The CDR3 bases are TGTGCCAGCAGCTCGGGACTAGCGGGGCCCTACGAGCAGTACTTC. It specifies CASSSGLAGPYEQYF. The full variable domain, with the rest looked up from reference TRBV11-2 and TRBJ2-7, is EAGVAQSPRYKIIEKRQSVAFWCNPISGHATLYWYQQILGQGPKLLIQFQNNGVVDDSQLPKDRFSAERLKGVDSTLKIQPAKLEDSAVYLCASSSGLAGPYEQYFGPGTRLTVT.

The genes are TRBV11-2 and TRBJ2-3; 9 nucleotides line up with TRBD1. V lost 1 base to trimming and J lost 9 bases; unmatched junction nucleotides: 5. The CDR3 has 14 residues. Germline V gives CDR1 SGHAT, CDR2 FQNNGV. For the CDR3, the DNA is TGTGCCAGCAGCTTAGCGACAGGGGGAAGGACGCAGTATTTT. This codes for CASSLATGGRTQYF.

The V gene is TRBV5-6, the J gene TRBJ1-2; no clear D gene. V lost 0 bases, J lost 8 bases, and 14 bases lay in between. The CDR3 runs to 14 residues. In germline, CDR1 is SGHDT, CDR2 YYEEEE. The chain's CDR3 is CASSLVGALGGYTF. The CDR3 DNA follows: TGTGCCAGCAGCTTGGTGGGAGCTCTGGGGGGCTACACCTTC.

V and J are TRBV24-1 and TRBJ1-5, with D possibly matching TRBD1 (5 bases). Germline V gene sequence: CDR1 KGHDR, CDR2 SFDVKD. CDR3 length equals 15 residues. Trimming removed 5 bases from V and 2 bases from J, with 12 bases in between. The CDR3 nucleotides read TGTGCCACCAGTGGTTGGGGCGGAGGCAATCAGCCCCAGCATTTT. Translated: CATSGWGGGNQPQHF.

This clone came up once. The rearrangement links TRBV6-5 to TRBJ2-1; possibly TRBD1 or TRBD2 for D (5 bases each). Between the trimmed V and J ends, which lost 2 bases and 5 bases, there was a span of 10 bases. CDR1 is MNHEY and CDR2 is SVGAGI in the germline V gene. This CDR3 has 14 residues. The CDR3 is CASSYVGVNNEQFF. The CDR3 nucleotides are TGTGCCAGCAGTTACGTGGGGGTTAACAATGAGCAGTTCTTC.

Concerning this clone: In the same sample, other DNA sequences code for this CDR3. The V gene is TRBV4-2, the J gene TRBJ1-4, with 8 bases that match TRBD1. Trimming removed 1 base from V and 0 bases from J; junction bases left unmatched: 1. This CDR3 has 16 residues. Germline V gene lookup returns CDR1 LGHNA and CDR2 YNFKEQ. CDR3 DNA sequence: TGTGCCAGCAGCCAAGCGGACAGGGCAACTAATGAAAAACTGTTTTTT. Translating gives CASSQADRATNEKLFF.

CDR3 sequence (DNA): TGTGCCAGCAGTCGGACACCGGGGAAGTCGCATTTT. It specifies CASSRTPGKSHF. This chain joins TRBV12-3 or TRBV12-4 and TRBJ1-5; D is possibly TRBD1 (5 bases). The CDR3 spans 12 residues. Trimming removed 5 bases from V and 15 bases from J, with 17 bases in between.

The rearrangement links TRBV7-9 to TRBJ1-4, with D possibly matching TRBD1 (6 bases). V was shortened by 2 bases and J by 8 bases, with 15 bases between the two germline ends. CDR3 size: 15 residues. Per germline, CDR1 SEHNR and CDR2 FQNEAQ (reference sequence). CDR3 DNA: TGTGCCAGCAGCTTAAGTCACAGGGCTGGAGAAAAACTGTTTTTT. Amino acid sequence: CASSLSHRAGEKLFF.

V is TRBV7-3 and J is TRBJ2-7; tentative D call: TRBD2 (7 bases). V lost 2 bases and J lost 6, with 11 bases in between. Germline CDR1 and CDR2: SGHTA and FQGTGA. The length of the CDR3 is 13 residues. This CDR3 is CASSLGGDTEQYF. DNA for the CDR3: TGTGCCAGCAGCTTAGGGGGGGACACCGAGCAGTACTTC.

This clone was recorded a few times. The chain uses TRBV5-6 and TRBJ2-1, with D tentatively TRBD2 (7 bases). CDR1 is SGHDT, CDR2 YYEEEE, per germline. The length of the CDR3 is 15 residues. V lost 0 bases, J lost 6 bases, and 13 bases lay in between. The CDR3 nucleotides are TGTGCCAGCAGCTTGGTGAGGGGGGGCCTCAATGAGCAGTTCTTC. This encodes CASSLVRGGLNEQFF.

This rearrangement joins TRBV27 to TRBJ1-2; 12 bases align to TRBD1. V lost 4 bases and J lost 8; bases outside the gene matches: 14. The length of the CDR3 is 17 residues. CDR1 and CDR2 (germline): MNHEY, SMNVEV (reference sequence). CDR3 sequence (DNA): TGTGCCAGCAGTTCCGGGACAGGGGGCGCTTCGCAGCGAGGCTACACCTTC. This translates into CASSSGTGGASQRGYTF.

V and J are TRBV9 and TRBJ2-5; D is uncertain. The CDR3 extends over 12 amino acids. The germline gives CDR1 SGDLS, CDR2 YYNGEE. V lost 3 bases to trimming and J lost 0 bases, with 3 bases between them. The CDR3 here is CASSADQETQYF. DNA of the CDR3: TGTGCCAGCAGCGCAGACCAAGAGACCCAGTACTTC.

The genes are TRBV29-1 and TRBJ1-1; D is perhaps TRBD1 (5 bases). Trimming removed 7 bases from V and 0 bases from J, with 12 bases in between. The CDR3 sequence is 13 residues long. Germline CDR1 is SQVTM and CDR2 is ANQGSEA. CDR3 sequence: CSAGGTVNTEAFF. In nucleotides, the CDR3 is TGCAGCGCTGGGGGGACGGTGAACACTGAAGCTTTCTTT.

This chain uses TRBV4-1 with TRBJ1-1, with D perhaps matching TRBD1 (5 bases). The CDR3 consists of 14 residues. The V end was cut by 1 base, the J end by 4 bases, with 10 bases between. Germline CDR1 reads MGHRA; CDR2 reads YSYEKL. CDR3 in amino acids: CASSQAGLGTEAFF. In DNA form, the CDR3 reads TGCGCCAGCAGCCAAGCAGGGCTCGGCACTGAAGCTTTCTTT.

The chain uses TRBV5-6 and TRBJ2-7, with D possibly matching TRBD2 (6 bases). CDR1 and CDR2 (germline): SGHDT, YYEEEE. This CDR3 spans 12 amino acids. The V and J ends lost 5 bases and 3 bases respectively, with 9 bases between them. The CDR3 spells CASSPGGYEQYF. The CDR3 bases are TGTGCCAGCAGTCCCGGGGGCTACGAGCAGTACTTC.

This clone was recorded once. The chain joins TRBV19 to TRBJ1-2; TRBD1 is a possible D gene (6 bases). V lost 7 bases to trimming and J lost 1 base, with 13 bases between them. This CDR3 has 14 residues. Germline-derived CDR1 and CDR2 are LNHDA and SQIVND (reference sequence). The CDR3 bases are TGTGCCAGTACCACGGACAGCAATAACTATGGCTACACCTTC. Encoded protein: CASTTDSNNYGYTF. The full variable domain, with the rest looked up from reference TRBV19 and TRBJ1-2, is DGGITQSPKYLFRKEGQNVTLSCEQNLNHDAMYWYRQDPGQGLRLIYYSQIVNDFQKGDIAEGYSVSREKKESFPLTVTSAQKNPTAFYLCASTTDSNNYGYTFGSGTRLTVV.

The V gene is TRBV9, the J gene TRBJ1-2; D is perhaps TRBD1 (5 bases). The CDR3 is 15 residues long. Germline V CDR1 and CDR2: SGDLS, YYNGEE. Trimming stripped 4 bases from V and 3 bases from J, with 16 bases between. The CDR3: CASSQSSVGDYGYTF. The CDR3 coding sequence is TGTGCCAGCAGCCAATCGTCAGTAGGGGACTATGGCTACACCTTC.

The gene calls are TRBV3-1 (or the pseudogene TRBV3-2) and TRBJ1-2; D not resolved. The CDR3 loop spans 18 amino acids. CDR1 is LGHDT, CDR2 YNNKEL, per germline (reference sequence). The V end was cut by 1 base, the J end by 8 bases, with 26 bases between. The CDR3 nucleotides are TGTGCCAGCAGCCAAGGTTCCAGCCTTGCGGTAGTTCGGTACGGCTACACCTTC. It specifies CASSQGSSLAVVRYGYTF.

The CDR3 DNA reads TGTGCCAGCAGCTTAGCAGGGGGCGAAGGGGAGACCCAGTACTTC. Its protein product is CASSLAGGEGETQYF. The rearrangement joins TRBV7-8 to TRBJ2-5, with TRBD1 matching 7 bases. CDR1 and CDR2 from the germline V gene are SGHVS and FQNEAQ. This CDR3 is built from 15 residues. Trimming at V came to 0 bases and at J to 5 bases, leaving 6 bases not matched to a gene.

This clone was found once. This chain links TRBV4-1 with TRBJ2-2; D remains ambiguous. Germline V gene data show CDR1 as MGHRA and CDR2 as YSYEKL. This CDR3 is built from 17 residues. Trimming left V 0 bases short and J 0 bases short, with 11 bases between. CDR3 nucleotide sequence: TGCGCCAGCAGCCAAGAAATCCCCCAGTCGAACACCGGGGAGCTGTTTTTT. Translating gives CASSQEIPQSNTGELFF.

The CDR3, as DNA: TGTGCCAGCAGCGTAGATGGTAGTGGGGGCCAAGAGACCCAGTACTTC. Its protein is CASSVDGSGGQETQYF. This chain links TRBV9 with TRBJ2-5, with D perhaps TRBD1 or TRBD2 (5 bases each). Trimming took 0 bases from V and 1 from J, leaving 13 bases between them. Germline CDR1 and CDR2: SGDLS and YYNGEE. The CDR3 is 16 residues long.

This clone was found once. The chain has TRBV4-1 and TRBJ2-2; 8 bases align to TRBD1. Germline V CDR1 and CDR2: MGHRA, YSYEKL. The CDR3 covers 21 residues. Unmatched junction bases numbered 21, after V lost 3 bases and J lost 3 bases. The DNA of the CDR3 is TGCGCCAGCAGCCAGGGCTTAGGACAGGGTACTGTAGGCCGTCACACCGGGGAGCTGTTTTTT. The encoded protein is CASSQGLGQGTVGRHTGELFF.

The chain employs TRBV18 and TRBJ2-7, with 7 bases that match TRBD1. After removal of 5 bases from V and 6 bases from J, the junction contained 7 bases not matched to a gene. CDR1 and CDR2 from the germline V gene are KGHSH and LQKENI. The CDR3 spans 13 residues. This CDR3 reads CASSGFGTVEQYF. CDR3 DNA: TGTGCCAGCTCAGGTTTCGGGACAGTCGAGCAGTACTTC.

CDR3 sequence (DNA): TGTGCCAGCAGCGATCCCGGACAGAACACCGGGGAGCTGTTTTTT. Translated: CASSDPGQNTGELFF. The chain has TRBV9 and TRBJ2-2; possibly TRBD1 for D (5 bases). Germline V gene data show CDR1 as SGDLS and CDR2 as YYNGEE. With 3 bases removed from V and 1 base from J, the gap between germline ends came to 10 bases. This CDR3 region has 15 residues.